The rows below give T cell receptor beta chains drawn from one sample of a study of blood T cell repertoires in COVID-19. The repertoire was sequenced with immunoSEQ multiplex PCR; TCRdb's copy has only in-frame clones and lacks some. This sample yields under 200,000 clones, of which over 80% are seen a single time; 10% to 15% belongs to the top ten. The specimen was PBMCs or T cells enriched from blood (not recorded which). The source is a woman aged 55-75 years who had recovered from COVID-19. Each CDR3 is given with its conserved first and last residue.

j_call v_call cdr3_aa
TRBJ2-2 TRBV27 CASTRGNIRGGTGELFF
TRBJ2-1 TRBV7-8 CASSLAHWTGHNEQFF
TRBJ2-1 TRBV27 CASRPIAGVENNEQFF
TRBJ2-7 TRBV5-5 CASSFSGYEQYF
TRBJ1-4 TRBV6-5 CASSITGTGDEKLFF
TRBJ2-7 TRBV5-1 CASSLRLADEQYF
TRBJ2-7 TRBV6-5 CASSTGQDYEQYF
TRBJ1-2 TRBV2 CASSERGYGYTF
TRBJ2-4 TRBV27 CASSFRRQETDIQYF
TRBJ1-1 TRBV30 CAWARQGDTEAFF
TRBJ2-5 TRBV5-1 CASSVTSGILQETQYF
TRBJ1-1 TRBV5-4 CASSPPGGDTEAFF
TRBJ1-4 TRBV7-9 CASSLDSGGIEKLFF
TRBJ1-6 TRBV5-1 CASSLKLDSPLHF
TRBJ1-5 TRBV6-1 CASSESGSQPQHF
TRBJ1-2 TRBV6-5 CASTPDGGSNYGYTF
TRBJ1-5 TRBV10-3 CAISAPGNNQPQHF
TRBJ2-5 TRBV28 CASSSRTSGFKETQYF
TRBJ1-1 TRBV30 CAWSTGVGAFF
TRBJ2-5 TRBV11-2 CASSASGGVRETQYF
TRBJ2-3 TRBV19 CASSIGTGVDTQYF
TRBJ2-2 TRBV2 CASSTGSTGELFF
TRBJ2-2 TRBV4-1 CASSLEAATGELFF
TRBJ2-7 TRBV9 CASSPSASGGYEQYF
TRBJ2-7 TRBV6-5 CASGPSGGTYEQYF
TRBJ2-1 TRBV12-5 CASVQFPNSVDEQFF
TRBJ1-2 TRBV7-9 CASSLLREARYGYTF
TRBJ2-1 TRBV7-9 CASSLGFASGYYNEQFF
TRBJ2-7 TRBV6-5 CASSTGGGEEYF
TRBJ1-3 TRBV9 CASADAPGRGTRNTIYF
TRBJ2-5 TRBV3-1/TRBV3-2 CASSLEREWKETQYF
TRBJ1-3 TRBV7-2 CASSLRQGRNTIYF
TRBJ1-1 TRBV11-2 CASSTSSHDRGGTEAFF
TRBJ1-1 TRBV6-2/TRBV6-3 CASSLRAENTEAFF
TRBJ2-3 TRBV24-1 CATSDGREGFTDTQYF
TRBJ1-2 TRBV6-6 CASSYFGTGGNYGYTF
TRBJ2-7 TRBV28 CASSSPGEQYF
TRBJ1-2 TRBV1 CTSSQDREDGYTF
TRBJ2-7 TRBV5-4 CASSPSSGRAIYEQYF
TRBJ1-3 TRBV28 CASSLSFSGNTIYF
TRBJ1-2 TRBV9 CASSGGERSYTF
TRBJ2-4 TRBV28 CASRAGGLFQYF
TRBJ1-6 TRBV27 CASSPSRTGAGSPLHF
TRBJ2-5 TRBV11-2 CASSYNPTTGKETQYF
TRBJ2-2 TRBV10-3 CAITEREPTGELFF
TRBJ1-1 TRBV27 CASSKRQGLNTEAFF
TRBJ2-5 TRBV12-3/TRBV12-4 CASTRGRKETQYF
TRBJ2-5 TRBV21-1 CASSNVSVMLETQYF
TRBJ1-1 TRBV27 CASSMDRFTEAFF
TRBJ2-2 TRBV18 CASSPPTGNTGELFF
TRBJ1-1 TRBV3-1/TRBV3-2 CASSPTSVTEAFF
TRBJ1-1 TRBV7-8 CASSPTNIRGTEAFF
TRBJ1-2 TRBV2 CASSVQGFNGYTF
TRBJ2-7 TRBV6-4 CASREELPSSYEQYF